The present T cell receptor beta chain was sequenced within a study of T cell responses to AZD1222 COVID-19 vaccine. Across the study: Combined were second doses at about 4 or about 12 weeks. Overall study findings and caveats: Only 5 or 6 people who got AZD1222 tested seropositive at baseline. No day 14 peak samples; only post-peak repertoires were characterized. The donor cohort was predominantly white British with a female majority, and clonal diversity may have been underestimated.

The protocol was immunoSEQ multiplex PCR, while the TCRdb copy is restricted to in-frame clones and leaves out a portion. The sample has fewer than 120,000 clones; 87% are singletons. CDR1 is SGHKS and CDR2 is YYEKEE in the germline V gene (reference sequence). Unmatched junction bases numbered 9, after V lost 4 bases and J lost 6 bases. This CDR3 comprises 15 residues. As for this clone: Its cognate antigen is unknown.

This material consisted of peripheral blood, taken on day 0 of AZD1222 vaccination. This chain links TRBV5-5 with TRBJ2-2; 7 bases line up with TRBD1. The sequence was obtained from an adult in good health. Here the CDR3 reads CASSPLTGKAGELFF. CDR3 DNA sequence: TGTGCCAGCAGCCCGCTGACAGGGAAGGCCGGGGAGCTGTTTTTT.